This TCR beta chain stems from a study of beta chain features in type 1 diabetes. On the study more broadly: Across all samples, about 110,000,000 sorted cells were examined.

The sample holds a few counts of this clone. What it binds is not known. CDR3 length: 14 amino acids. Germline lookup yields CDR1 SGHTA and CDR2 FQGNSA. The V segment lost 8 bases and the J segment 2 bases; nucleotides outside the gene matches: 7. What was sequenced were expressed TCRB transcripts, since all of the isolated RNA had been reverse transcribed. Data came from immunoSEQ multiplex PCR; TCRdb stores just in-frame clones and leaves some out. The sample has about 640,000 clones; under 15% are singletons. Whole-study results and caveats: Within the patient group, naive, central memory and Treg TCRB repertoires appeared more similar to each other than within healthy donors. Among all four CD4+ subsets, Type 1 diabetes patients had TCRB CDR3s that were moderately but significantly shorter.

The chain has TRBV7-2 and TRBJ2-3; TRBD2 matches at 7 bases. Sequences were obtained from naive CD4+ T cells from blood. The receptor was isolated from a man aged 25 to 40 with type 1 diabetes. The CDR3: CASVGRVHTDTQYF. The CDR3 DNA is TGTGCCAGCGTGGGGAGGGTCCACACAGATACGCAGTATTTT.